This entry describes one TCR beta chain. The antigen it recognizes is unknown. The input lacks base qualities; no much larger clone sits a single base away. TCRbeta CDR3 regions were amplified from genomic DNA by means of the immunoSEQ Assay, a bias-controlled multiplex PCR. As for how the authors treated the data: The number of nucleated cells in each sample was estimated by amplification of reference gene primers within the assay. Sequence reads were collapsed and filtered to measure the absolute abundance of every unique TCRbeta CDR3 rearrangement. For each sample, productive Simpson clonality was calculated as the square root of Simpson's diversity index over productive rearrangements. TCRdb holds this immuneACCESS table with in-frame rearrangements only. Some clones are missing; in checked studies, unresolved V genes explain under half, and the rest has no known cause. D and trimming were read from the DNA, whereas the V and J calls and clone size are those reported in that table. In this sample the table shows approximately 150,000 clones, 79% of which occur a single time. Jointly, the top ten make up 19% of the sample.

Participants in the prospective study were aged about 18 to 89 years, lived in 24 United States geographic areas, and enrolled through a virtual design. In the prospective study, cohorts were assigned on the basis of participant-reported clinical history obtained from a screening survey and a study questionnaire. In the prospective study, whole blood, serum and a nasopharyngeal or oropharyngeal swab were collected from each participant by mobile phlebotomists. Additional blood draws and questionnaires over a 2-month period could optionally be provided by prospective study participants. Prospective study blood samples were shipped either frozen or at room temperature before DNA extraction. The CDR3, cysteine through phenylalanine, is 13 amino acids long. Only the CDR3 portion is preserved as DNA: 39 bases, with reading frame beginning at the first base. Clipping removes 6 bases from V and 5 bases from J, with 4 as the unmatched junction base count. The germline V gene supplies CDR1 SNHLY and CDR2 FYNNEI.

These data come from a study of blood T cell repertoires in COVID-19 (dated by TCRdb to the early 2020s). At the level of the whole study: Recovered participants in ImmuneRACE Cohort 3 were defined as having two consecutive negative NP/OP PCR tests, clearance from a healthcare professional, or resolution of symptoms. The collaborator samples originated in the United States, Italy and Spain and spanned the acute and convalescent phases of COVID-19. The prospective study material was composed of cDNA or gDNA derived from T cells, B-cell-depleted T cells, or PBMCs. Deeply sampled blood TCRbeta repertoires from subjects exposed to, actively infected with, or recovered from COVID-19 were included in the dataset. The repertoires were released in a freely available public database meant as a resource for research on the immune response to SARS-CoV-2. Samples were obtained from the ongoing ImmuneRACE study (first 160 participants) and from 1,254 subjects provided by 6 global collaborators. A de-identified subject ID, COVID-19 status, age in years and sex were almost always included in the sample metadata. Where available, HLA class I and class II types were obtained from metadata supplied by the sample provider rather than from assay-based typing.

Summary of the overall study and its limitations: How much clinical and demographic metadata was included differed by source and by participant, and the metadata was provided uncurated.

In this chain, TRBV2 is recombined with TRBJ2-1; 7 junctional bases match TRBD1. Sequences were obtained from PBMCs or T cells enriched from blood (not recorded which). The sequence was obtained from a woman in her 70s in a cohort exposed to, infected with or recovered from COVID-19 (not recorded which). The CDR3 has the sequence CASRRDRDNEQFF. The nucleotides are TGTGCCAGCAGACGCGACAGGGACAATGAGCAGTTCTTC.